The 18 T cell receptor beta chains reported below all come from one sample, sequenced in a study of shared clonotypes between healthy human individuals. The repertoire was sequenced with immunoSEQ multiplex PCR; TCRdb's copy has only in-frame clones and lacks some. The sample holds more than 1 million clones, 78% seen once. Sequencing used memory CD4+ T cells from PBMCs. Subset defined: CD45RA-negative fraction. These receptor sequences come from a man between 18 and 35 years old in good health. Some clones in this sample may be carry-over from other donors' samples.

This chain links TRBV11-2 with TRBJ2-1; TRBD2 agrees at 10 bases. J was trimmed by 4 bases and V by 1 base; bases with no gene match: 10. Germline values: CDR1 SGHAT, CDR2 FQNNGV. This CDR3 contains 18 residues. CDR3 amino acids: CASSLGSSGGIGYNEQFF. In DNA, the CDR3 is TGTGCCAGCAGCTTAGGGTCTAGCGGGGGAATCGGTTACAATGAGCAGTTCTTC. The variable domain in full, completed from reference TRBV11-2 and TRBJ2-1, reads EAGVAQSPRYKIIEKRQSVAFWCNPISGHATLYWYQQILGQGPKLLIQFQNNGVVDDSQLPKDRFSAERLKGVDSTLKIQPAKLEDSAVYLCASSLGSSGGIGYNEQFFGPGTRLTVL.

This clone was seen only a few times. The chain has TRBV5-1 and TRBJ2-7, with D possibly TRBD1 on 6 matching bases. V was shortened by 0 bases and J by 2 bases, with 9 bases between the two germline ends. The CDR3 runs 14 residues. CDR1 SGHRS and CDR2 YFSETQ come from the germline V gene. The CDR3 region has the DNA TGCGCCAGCAGCTTGGTGGGACAAGCCTACGAGCAGTACTTC. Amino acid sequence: CASSLVGQAYEQYF.

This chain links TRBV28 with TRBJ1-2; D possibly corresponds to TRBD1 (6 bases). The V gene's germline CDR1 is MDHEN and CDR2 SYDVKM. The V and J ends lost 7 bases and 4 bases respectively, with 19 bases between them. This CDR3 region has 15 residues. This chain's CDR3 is CASKGTLNGPYGYTF. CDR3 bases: TGTGCCAGCAAGGGGACACTTAACGGACCCTATGGCTACACCTTC.

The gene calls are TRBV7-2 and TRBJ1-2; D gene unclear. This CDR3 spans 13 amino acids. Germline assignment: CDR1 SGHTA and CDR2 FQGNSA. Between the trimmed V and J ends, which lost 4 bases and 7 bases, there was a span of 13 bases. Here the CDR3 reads CASSSLNGGGYTF. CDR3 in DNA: TGTGCCAGCAGCTCCCTTAACGGTGGTGGCTACACCTTC.

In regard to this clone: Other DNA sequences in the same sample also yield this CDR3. The CDR3 DNA is TGTGCCATCAGTGAGGGTGGTGGCTACACCTTC. Its translation: CAISEGGGYTF. The chain employs TRBV10-3 and TRBJ1-2; D is ambiguous. Germline V lookup: CDR1 ENHRY, CDR2 SYGVKD. CDR3 size: 11 residues. V was clipped by 2 bases and J by 7 bases, with 5 bases between them.

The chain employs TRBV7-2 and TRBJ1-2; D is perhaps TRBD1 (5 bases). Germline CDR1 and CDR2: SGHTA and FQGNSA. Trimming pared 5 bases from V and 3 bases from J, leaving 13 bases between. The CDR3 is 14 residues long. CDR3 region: CASSPGGTDYGYTF. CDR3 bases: TGTGCCAGCAGCCCGGGAGGGACGGACTATGGCTACACCTTC.

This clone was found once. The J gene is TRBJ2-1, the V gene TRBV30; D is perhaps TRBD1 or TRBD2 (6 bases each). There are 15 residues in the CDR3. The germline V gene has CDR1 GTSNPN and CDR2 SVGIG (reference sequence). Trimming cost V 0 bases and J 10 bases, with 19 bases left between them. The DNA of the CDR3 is TGTGCCTGGAGTGTACTGGGCTTGGGGGGCCTCGAGCAGTTCTTC. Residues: CAWSVLGLGGLEQFF.

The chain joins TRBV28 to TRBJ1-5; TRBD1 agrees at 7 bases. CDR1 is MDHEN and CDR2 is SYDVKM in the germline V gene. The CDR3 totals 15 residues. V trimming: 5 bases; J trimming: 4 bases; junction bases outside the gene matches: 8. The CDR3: CASSQGTVWNQPQHF. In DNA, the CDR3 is TGTGCCAGCAGTCAGGGGACAGTTTGGAATCAGCCCCAGCATTTT.

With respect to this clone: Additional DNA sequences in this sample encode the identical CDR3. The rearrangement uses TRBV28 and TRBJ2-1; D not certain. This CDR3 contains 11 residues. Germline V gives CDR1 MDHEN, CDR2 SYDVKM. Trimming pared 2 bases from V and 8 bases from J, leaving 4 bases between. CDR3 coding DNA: TGTGCCAGCAGTTTAGGTTATGAGCAGTTCTTC. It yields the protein CASSLGYEQFF.

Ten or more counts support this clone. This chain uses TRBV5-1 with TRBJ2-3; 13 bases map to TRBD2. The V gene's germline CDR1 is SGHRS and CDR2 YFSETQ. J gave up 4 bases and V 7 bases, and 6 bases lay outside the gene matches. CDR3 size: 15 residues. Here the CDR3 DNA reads TGCGCCAGCCGAGTAGGACTAGCGGGAGCAGATACGCAGTATTTT. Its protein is CASRVGLAGADTQYF.

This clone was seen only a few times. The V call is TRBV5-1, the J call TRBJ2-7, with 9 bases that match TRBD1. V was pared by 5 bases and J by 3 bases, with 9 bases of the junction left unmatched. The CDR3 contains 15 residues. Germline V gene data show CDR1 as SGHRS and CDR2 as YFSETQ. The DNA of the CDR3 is TGCGCCAGCAGGGGGGGACAGGGAAGGGACTACGAGCAGTACTTC. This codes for CASRGGQGRDYEQYF.

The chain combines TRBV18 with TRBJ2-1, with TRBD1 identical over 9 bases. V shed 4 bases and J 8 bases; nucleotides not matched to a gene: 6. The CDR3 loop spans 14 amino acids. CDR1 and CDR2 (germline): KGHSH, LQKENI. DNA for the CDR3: TGTGCCAGCTCACAACGGGACAGGGCCCATGAGCAGTTCTTC. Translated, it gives CASSQRDRAHEQFF.

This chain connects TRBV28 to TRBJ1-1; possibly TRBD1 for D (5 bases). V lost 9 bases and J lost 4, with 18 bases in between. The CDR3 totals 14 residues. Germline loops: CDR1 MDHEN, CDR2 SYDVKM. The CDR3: CASPPVTGGTEAFF. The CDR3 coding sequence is TGTGCCAGTCCGCCAGTCACAGGCGGCACTGAAGCTTTCTTT.

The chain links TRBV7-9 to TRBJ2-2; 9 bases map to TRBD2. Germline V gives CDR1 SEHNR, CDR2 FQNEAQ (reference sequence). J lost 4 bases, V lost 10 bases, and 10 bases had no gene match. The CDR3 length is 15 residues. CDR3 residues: CANPLAGEGTGELFF. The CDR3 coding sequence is TGTGCCAACCCGTTAGCGGGAGAGGGCACCGGGGAGCTGTTTTTT. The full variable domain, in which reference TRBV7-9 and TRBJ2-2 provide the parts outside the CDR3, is DTGVSQNPRHKITKRGQNVTFRCDPISEHNRLYWYRQTLGQGPEFLTYFQNEAQLEKSRLLSDRFSAERPKGSFSTLEIQRTEQGDSAMYLCANPLAGEGTGELFFGEGSRLTVL.

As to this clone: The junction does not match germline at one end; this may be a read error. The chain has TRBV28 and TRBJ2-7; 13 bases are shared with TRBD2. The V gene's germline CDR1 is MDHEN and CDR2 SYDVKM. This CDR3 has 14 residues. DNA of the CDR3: TGTGCCAGCAGTCTCGGACTAGCGGGAGAGGAGCGGTACTTC. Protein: CASSLGLAGEERYF.

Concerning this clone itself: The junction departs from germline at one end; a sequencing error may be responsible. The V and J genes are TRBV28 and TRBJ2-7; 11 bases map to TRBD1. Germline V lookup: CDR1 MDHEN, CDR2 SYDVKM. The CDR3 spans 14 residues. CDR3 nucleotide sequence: TGTGCCAGCACCTTCTCTCGGAAACCGGGACAGGGGGACTTC. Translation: CASTFSRKPGQGDF.

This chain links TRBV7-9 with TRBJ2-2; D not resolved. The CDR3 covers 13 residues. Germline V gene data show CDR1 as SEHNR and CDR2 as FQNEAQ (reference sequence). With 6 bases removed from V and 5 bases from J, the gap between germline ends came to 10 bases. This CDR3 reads CASRPIGTGELFF. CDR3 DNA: TGTGCCAGCAGGCCTATTGGAACCGGGGAGCTGTTTTTT.

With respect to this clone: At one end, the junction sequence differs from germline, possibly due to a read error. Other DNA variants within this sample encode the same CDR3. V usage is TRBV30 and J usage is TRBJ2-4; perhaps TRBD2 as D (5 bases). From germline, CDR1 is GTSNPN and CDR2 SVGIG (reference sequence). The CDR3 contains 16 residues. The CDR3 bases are TGCGCCTGGAAGATAGGATTCGGACTGGCCAAAAACATTCAGTACTTC. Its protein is CAWKIGFGLAKNIQYF.